A selection of T cell receptor beta chains follows, all from one sample in a study of neurological immune-mediated disorders. From the 5' RACE reads, TCRdb called clonotypes with MiXCR, one entry per CDR3 protein. In the table there are about 46,000 distinct CDR3 sequences, around 4.5% of which are singletons. Sequencing input: PBMCs. The receptors stem from a woman in her sixties with multiple sclerosis. Each CDR3 is given with its conserved first and last residue. Fields, in order: V gene, clone size, D gene, J gene, CDR3 DNA, CDR3 protein. A D gene is named only where the DNA matches it firmly. Clone size is stated in some rows and not others, as once, few, many or a class when expanded.

>TRBV15|many|-|TRBJ2-5
TGTGCCACCAGCAGAGTCATGGGGCAAGAGACCCAGTACTTC
CATSRVMGQETQYF
>TRBV5-1|few|TRBD1|TRBJ1-5
TGCGCCAGCAGCTTAGGGGCAGGGGGGCGCCAAGGCAATCAGCCCCAGCATTTT
CASSLGAGGRQGNQPQHF
>TRBV28|many|-|TRBJ1-1
TGTGCCAGCAGTTTGGACCGGGGAGGCGCTTTCTTT
CASSLDRGGAFF
>TRBV12-3/TRBV12-4|many|-|TRBJ2-5
TGTGCCAGCAGTGCCAGTGGCGGTGAGACCCAGTACTTC
CASSASGGETQYF
>TRBV20-1|many|-|TRBJ2-3
TGCAGTGCTAGAGTTCTTCTTCCCGGGGCAGATACGCAGTATTTT
CSARVLLPGADTQYF
>TRBV20-1|few|-|TRBJ1-1
TGCAGTGCTAGAGGCGACAGGACCCTTGAAGCTTTCTTT
CSARGDRTLEAFF
>TRBV5-1|many|-|TRBJ1-1
TGCGCCAGCAGCTTGGCTAGTGGGCCTGAAGCTTTCTTT
CASSLASGPEAFF
>TRBV5-1|-|TRBD2|TRBJ2-3
TGCGCCAGCAGCCACGGGCTAGCGGGCAGCACAGATACGCAGTATTTT
CASSHGLAGSTDTQYF
>TRBV28|many|TRBD2|TRBJ2-3
TGTGCCAGCAGTATCGGGGGGGGCACAGATACGCAGTATTTT
CASSIGGGTDTQYF
>TRBV20-1|-|TRBD2|TRBJ2-5
TGCAGTGCCGGACCCATTGGGACTAGTCAGGATGAGACCCAGTACTTC
CSAGPIGTSQDETQYF
>TRBV20-1|-|-|TRBJ2-3
TGCAGTGCTCGTGGGATTGCAGATACGCAGTATTTT
CSARGIADTQYF
>TRBV5-1|many|-|TRBJ2-2
TGCGCCAGCAGCTTGCTATTGCCCGGGGAGCTGTTTTTT
CASSLLLPGELFF
>TRBV4-2|many|-|TRBJ1-1
TGTGCCAGCAGCCAAGGAGGGGAAGGGGGTGAAGCTTTCTTT
CASSQGGEGGEAFF
>TRBV7-9|many|TRBD1|TRBJ2-3
TGTGCCAGCAGCTTAGGGGACAGGGAAGATACGCAGTATTTT
CASSLGDREDTQYF
>TRBV6-6|many|-|TRBJ1-2
TGTGCCAGCAGTCCGACCGGGACCGGCTATGGCTACACCTTC
CASSPTGTGYGYTF
>TRBV7-9|many|TRBD1|TRBJ1-2
TGTGCCAGCAGCGGACGACAGGGAAGTAGGGGCTACACCTTC
CASSGRQGSRGYTF
>TRBV5-6|few|-|TRBJ1-3
TGTGCCAGCAGCTTGGCGACGAGAAACACCATATATTTT
CASSLATRNTIYF
>TRBV29-1|many|-|TRBJ2-1
TGCAGCGTTGAAGGACCGGAGCAGTTCTTC
CSVEGPEQFF
>TRBV29-1|many|-|TRBJ1-1
TGCAGCGTTGAAGATCCCCGGCGGGCCCCTATCAGAGCTTTCTTT
CSVEDPRRAPIRAFF
>TRBV20-1|many|TRBD2|TRBJ2-1
TGCCTAGGCACTAGCGGGTACAATGAGCAGTTCTTC
CLGTSGYNEQFF
>TRBV18|many|TRBD2|TRBJ2-1
TGTGCCAGCTCACCTGTAGCGGGAGAAGAGCAGTTCTTC
CASSPVAGEEQFF
>TRBV6-6|few|TRBD2|TRBJ2-2
TGTGCCAGCAGCTTACTAGCGGGCCCGGCCGGGGAGCTGTTTTTT
CASSLLAGPAGELFF
>TRBV20-1|-|-|TRBJ2-5
TGCAGTGCTACCCCGGACAGAAGAACGGAGACCCAGTACTTC
CSATPDRRTETQYF
>TRBV7-3|few|-|TRBJ1-1
TGTGCCAGCAGCTTAAGTGGGGGTTCTGAAGCTTTCTTT
CASSLSGGSEAFF
>TRBV15|many|-|TRBJ2-2
TGTGCCACCAGCAGAGACCGGGCCGGGGAGCTGTTTTTT
CATSRDRAGELFF
>TRBV20-1|-|TRBD2|TRBJ2-3
TGCAGTGCCAGCACCGGGACTAGCGGGGACGCAGATACGCAGTATTTT
CSASTGTSGDADTQYF
>TRBV28|many|TRBD1|TRBJ2-7
TGTGCCAGCAGTCCAACCGGACAGGGGGCCTACGAGCAGTACTTC
CASSPTGQGAYEQYF
>TRBV20-1|many|TRBD2|TRBJ2-1
TGCAGTGCTAGGTTAGCGGGTGACTACAATGAGCAGTTCTTC
CSARLAGDYNEQFF
>TRBV20-1|many|-|TRBJ2-2
TGCAGTGCTAGAAGGGGAGACGGCACCGGGGAGCTGTTTTTT
CSARRGDGTGELFF
>TRBV5-1|many|-|TRBJ2-2
TGCGCCAGCAGCTTCATGGGAACCGGGGAGCTGTTTTTT
CASSFMGTGELFF
>TRBV11-2|many|TRBD1|TRBJ1-1
TGTGCCAGCAGCTTAGGACAGGGTTTCTTCGAGAACACTGAAGCTTTCTTT
CASSLGQGFFENTEAFF
>TRBV20-1|few|TRBD2|TRBJ2-3
TGCAGTGCTCTCTTGGGGAGGGCGCATACGCAGTATTTT
CSALLGRAHTQYF
>TRBV5-6|many|-|TRBJ1-5
TGTGCCAGCAGCCGCAGGAATAATCAGCCCCAGCATTTT
CASSRRNNQPQHF
>TRBV6-5|many|-|TRBJ2-7
TGTGCCAGCAGAGGACACGGACAATACGAGCAGTACTTC
CASRGHGQYEQYF
>TRBV4-3|-|-|TRBJ1-1
TGCGCCAGCAGCCAATCCGACACTAGGTATGAAGCTTTCTTT
CASSQSDTRYEAFF